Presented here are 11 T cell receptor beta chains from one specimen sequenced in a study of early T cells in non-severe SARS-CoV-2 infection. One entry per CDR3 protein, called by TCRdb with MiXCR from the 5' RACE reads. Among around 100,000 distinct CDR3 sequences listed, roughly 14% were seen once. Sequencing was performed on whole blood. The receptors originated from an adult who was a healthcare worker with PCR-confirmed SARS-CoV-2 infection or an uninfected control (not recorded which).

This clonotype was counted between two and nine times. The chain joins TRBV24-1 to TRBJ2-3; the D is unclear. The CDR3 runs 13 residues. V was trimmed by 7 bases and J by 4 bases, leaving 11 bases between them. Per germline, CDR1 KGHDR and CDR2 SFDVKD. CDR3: CATSLHKSDTQYF. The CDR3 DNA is TGTGCCACCAGCCTTCATAAGTCAGATACGCAGTATTTT.

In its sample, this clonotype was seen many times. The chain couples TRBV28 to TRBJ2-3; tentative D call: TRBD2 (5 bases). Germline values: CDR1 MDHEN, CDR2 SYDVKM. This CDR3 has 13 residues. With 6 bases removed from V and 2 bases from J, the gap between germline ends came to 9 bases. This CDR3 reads CASREEFTDTQYF. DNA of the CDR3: TGTGCCAGCAGGGAGGAGTTCACAGATACGCAGTATTTT.

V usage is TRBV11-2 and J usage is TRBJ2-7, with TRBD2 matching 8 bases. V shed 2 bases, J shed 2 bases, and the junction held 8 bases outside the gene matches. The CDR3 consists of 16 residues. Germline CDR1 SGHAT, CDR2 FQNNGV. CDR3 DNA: TGTGCCAGCAGCTTAAATCCCGTTAGCGGGACCTACGAGCAGTACTTC. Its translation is CASSLNPVSGTYEQYF.

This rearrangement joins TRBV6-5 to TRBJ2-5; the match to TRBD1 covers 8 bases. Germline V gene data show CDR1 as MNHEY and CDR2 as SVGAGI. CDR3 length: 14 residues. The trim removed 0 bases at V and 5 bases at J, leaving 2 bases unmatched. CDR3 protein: CASSYSTGGETQYF. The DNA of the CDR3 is TGTGCCAGCAGTTACTCTACAGGGGGGGAGACCCAGTACTTC.

CDR3 loop: CASSLRERTDTQYF. Here the CDR3 DNA reads TGTGCCAGCAGCTTGCGGGAGCGGACAGATACGCAGTATTTT. The V and J genes are TRBV11-2 and TRBJ2-3; 7 nucleotides agree with TRBD2. The length of the CDR3 is 14 residues. V trimming: 3 bases; J trimming: 3 bases; junction bases outside the gene matches: 3. Per germline, CDR1 SGHAT and CDR2 FQNNGV.

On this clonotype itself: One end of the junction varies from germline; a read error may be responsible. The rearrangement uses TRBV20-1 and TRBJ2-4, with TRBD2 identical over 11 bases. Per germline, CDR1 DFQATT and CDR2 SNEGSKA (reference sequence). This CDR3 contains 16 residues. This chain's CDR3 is CSAPRLAGKGKNIKYF. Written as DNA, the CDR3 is TGCAGTGCTCCTCGACTAGCGGGAAAGGGCAAAAACATTAAGTACTTC.

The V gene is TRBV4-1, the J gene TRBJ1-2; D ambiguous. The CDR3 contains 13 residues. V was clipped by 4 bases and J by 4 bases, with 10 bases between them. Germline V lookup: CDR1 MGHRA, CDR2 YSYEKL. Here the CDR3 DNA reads TGCGCCAGCAGCCGTAAAGAGGGCTATGGCTACACCTTC. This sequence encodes CASSRKEGYGYTF.

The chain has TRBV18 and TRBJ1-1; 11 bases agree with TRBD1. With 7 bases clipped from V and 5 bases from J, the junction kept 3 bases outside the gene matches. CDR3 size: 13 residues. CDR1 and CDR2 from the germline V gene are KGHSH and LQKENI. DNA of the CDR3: TGTGCCAGCTGGACAGGGGGCCGGACTGAAGCTTTCTTT. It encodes CASWTGGRTEAFF.

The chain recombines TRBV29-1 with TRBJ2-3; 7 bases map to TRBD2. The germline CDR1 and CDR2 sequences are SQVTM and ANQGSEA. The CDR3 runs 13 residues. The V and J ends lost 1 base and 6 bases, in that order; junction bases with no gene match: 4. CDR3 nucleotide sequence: TGCAGCGTTGAAGGGGGGAGGGCCGATACGCAGTATTTT. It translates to CSVEGGRADTQYF.

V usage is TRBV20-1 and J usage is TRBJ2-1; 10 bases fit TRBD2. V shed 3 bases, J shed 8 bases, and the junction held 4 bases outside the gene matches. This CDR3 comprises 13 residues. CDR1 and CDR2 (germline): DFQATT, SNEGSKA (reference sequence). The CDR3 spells CSARHLAGDEQFF. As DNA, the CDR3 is TGCAGTGCTAGGCACCTAGCGGGAGATGAGCAGTTCTTC.

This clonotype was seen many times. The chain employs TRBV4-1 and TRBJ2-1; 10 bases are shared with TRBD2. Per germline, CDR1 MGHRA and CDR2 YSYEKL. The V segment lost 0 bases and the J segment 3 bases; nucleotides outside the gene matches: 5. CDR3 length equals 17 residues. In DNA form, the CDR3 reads TGCGCCAGCAGCCAAGATAGGACTAGCGGACACTACAATGAGCAGTTCTTC. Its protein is CASSQDRTSGHYNEQFF.